The 20 T cell receptor beta chains below come from one sample, sequenced in a study of CD8 T cells in Susac syndrome. With random hexamers, reverse transcription was performed on about 0.5 to 1 ug of RNA. From the immunoSEQ multiplex PCR reads, TCRdb called clonotypes with MiXCR, one entry per CDR3 protein. The sample lists over 130,000 distinct CDR3 sequences, roughly 95% seen once, with 0.11% in the top ten. The specimen was CD4+ T cells from PBMCs. These TCRs come from a human donor with multiple sclerosis.

This sequence joins TRBV29-1 and TRBJ2-4; perhaps TRBD2 as D (6 bases). The CDR3 totals 15 residues. V gave up 2 bases and J gave up 1 base, with 12 bases separating them. The germline V gene has CDR1 SQVTM and CDR2 ANQGSEA. CDR3 region: CSVETSGVAKNIQYF. As DNA, the CDR3 is TGCAGCGTTGAAACCTCGGGGGTTGCCAAAAACATTCAGTACTTC.

V gene TRBV12-3 or TRBV12-4 combines with J gene TRBJ1-1; D is undetermined. This CDR3 region has 16 residues. Between the trimmed V and J ends, which lost 5 bases and 1 base, there was a span of 17 bases. The CDR3 loop reads CASSPMTQARNTEAFF. CDR3 nucleotide sequence: TGTGCCAGCAGTCCGATGACACAAGCAAGGAACACTGAAGCTTTCTTT.

The chain joins TRBV9 to TRBJ2-5, with 14 bases aligning to TRBD2. Germline V gene data show CDR1 as SGDLS and CDR2 as YYNGEE. This CDR3 is 17 amino acids long. J lost 4 bases, V lost 3 bases, and 8 bases had no gene match. DNA for the CDR3: TGTGCCAGCAGCGCAGGACTAGCGGGAGGAACAATAGAGACCCAGTACTTC. This encodes CASSAGLAGGTIETQYF.

V is TRBV3-1 and J is TRBJ1-6, with 9 bases that match TRBD1. The CDR3 has 15 residues. The V and J ends lost 4 bases and 4 bases, in that order; junction bases with no gene match: 2. The germline gives CDR1 LGHDT, CDR2 YNNKEL (reference sequence). CDR3 in amino acids: CASSLGTGYNSPLHF. For the CDR3, the DNA is TGTGCCAGCAGCCTCGGGACAGGGTATAATTCACCCCTCCACTTT.

V gene TRBV6-5 combines with J gene TRBJ2-2; 12 bases are shared with TRBD1. Per germline, CDR1 MNHEY and CDR2 SVGAGI. With V trimmed by 2 bases and J by 5 bases, 6 bases remained unmatched. The CDR3 is made up of 17 amino acids. CDR3 DNA sequence: TGTGCCAGCAGTTACCCCGGGACAGGGGGCCGAACCGGGGAGCTGTTTTTT. This gives the protein CASSYPGTGGRTGELFF.

The gene calls are TRBV10-2 and TRBJ2-7; D not resolved. Germline V lookup: CDR1 WSHSY, CDR2 SAAADI. CDR3 size: 13 residues. Trimming took 1 base from V and 4 from J, leaving 8 bases between them. The CDR3 protein is CASSEFTAYEQYF. For the CDR3, the DNA is TGCGCCAGCAGTGAGTTCACAGCGTACGAGCAGTACTTC.

J is TRBJ2-1 and V is TRBV20-1; D unclear. V was trimmed by 1 base and J by 0 bases, leaving 7 bases between them. The CDR3 is 14 residues long. From germline, CDR1 is DFQATT and CDR2 SNEGSKA (reference sequence). In DNA form, the CDR3 reads TGCAGTGCTAGAGTTCGCAGCTCCTACAATGAGCAGTTCTTC. It encodes CSARVRSSYNEQFF.

The chain carries TRBV7-9 and TRBJ2-7, with 8 bases identical to TRBD1. V was pared by 1 base and J by 3 bases, with 5 bases of the junction left unmatched. Germline CDR1 reads SEHNR; CDR2 reads FQNEAQ (reference sequence). The CDR3 loop spans 15 amino acids. The CDR3 nucleotides are TGTGCCAGCAGCTTAGTGACAGGGGATTACTACGAGCAGTACTTC. Protein sequence: CASSLVTGDYYEQYF.

This clonotype came up once. The CDR3 loop is CASSPRTSVPYEQYF. CDR3 nucleotide sequence: TGTGCCAGCAGTCCTAGGACTAGCGTTCCCTACGAGCAGTACTTC. This chain connects TRBV7-2 to TRBJ2-7; the match to TRBD2 covers 9 bases. Germline V gives CDR1 SGHTA, CDR2 FQGNSA. The V gene end was trimmed by 6 bases and the J gene end by 2 bases; junction bases not matched to a gene: 8. The CDR3 spans 15 residues.

The genes are TRBV11-2 and TRBJ1-1; no reliable D call. From germline, CDR1 is SGHAT and CDR2 FQNNGV. V dropped 4 bases and J dropped 7 bases, with 16 bases sitting between them. CDR3 length equals 14 residues. The CDR3 sequence is CASSSPSTGFEAFF. The CDR3 nucleotides read TGTGCCAGCAGCTCACCTAGTACGGGGTTTGAAGCTTTCTTT.

The chain recombines TRBV20-1 with TRBJ2-7; D gene ambiguous. CDR1 DFQATT and CDR2 SNEGSKA come from the germline V gene (reference sequence). V lost 5 bases and J lost 2, with 16 bases in between. The length of the CDR3 is 14 residues. The CDR3 coding sequence is TGCAGTGCTCCAGGACCTGTCGCCACCTACGAGCAGTACTTC. Its translation is CSAPGPVATYEQYF.

V and J are TRBV9 and TRBJ2-5, with 9 bases lining up with TRBD2. CDR1 SGDLS and CDR2 YYNGEE come from the germline V gene. V shed 0 bases, J shed 7 bases, and the junction held 7 bases outside the gene matches. There are 15 residues in the CDR3. CDR3 nucleotides: TGTGCCAGCAGCGTAGCAGCGGGAGCGGGAGGGACCCAGTACTTC. It codes for CASSVAAGAGGTQYF.

This clonotype was detected once. J is TRBJ2-3 and V is TRBV19; TRBD2 aligns across 8 bases. This CDR3 region has 13 residues. The germline V gene has CDR1 LNHDA and CDR2 SQIVND (reference sequence). Losses at the gene ends were 3 bases for V and 6 bases for J; bases not matched to a gene: 2. The CDR3 reads CASSISGADTQYF. In DNA form, the CDR3 reads TGTGCCAGTAGTATTAGCGGGGCCGATACGCAGTATTTT.

The genes are TRBV20-1 and TRBJ2-7; 10 bases align to TRBD1. Germline V CDR1 and CDR2: DFQATT, SNEGSKA (reference sequence). The CDR3 covers 17 residues. V was pared by 0 bases and J by 4 bases, with 12 bases of the junction left unmatched. The CDR3 DNA reads TGCAGTGCTAGAGATCCTTCGGCGGGACAGGGGTATTACGAGCAGTACTTC. Residues: CSARDPSAGQGYYEQYF.

This chain connects TRBV6-5 to TRBJ2-1, with D perhaps assigned TRBD1 or TRBD2 (5 bases each). V was cut by 0 bases and J by 5 bases, with 8 bases left in between. This CDR3 comprises 14 residues. CDR1 and CDR2 from the germline V gene are MNHEY and SVGAGI. In DNA, the CDR3 is TGTGCCAGCAGTTACTCGAGGGGAAACAATGAGCAGTTCTTC. This gives the protein CASSYSRGNNEQFF.

This clonotype was detected a few times. The V and J genes are TRBV7-9 and TRBJ2-7; 7 bases are shared with TRBD1. Germline V gene data show CDR1 as SEHNR and CDR2 as FQNEAQ (reference sequence). There are 14 residues in the CDR3. V lost 4 bases, J lost 2 bases, and 5 bases stayed unmatched. The CDR3 is CASSSQGITYEQYF. The CDR3 DNA reads as TGTGCCAGCAGCTCACAGGGGATAACCTACGAGCAGTACTTC.

Concerning this clonotype itself: One end of the junction fails to match germline, which may point to a read error. The chain's CDR3 is CASSLGGVAKNIQYF. CDR3 DNA sequence: TGTGCAAGCAGTTTAGGAGGGGTAGCCAAAAACATTCAGTACTTC. The rearrangement uses TRBV27 and TRBJ2-4, with a tentative D call TRBD2 (6 bases). CDR1 and CDR2 from the germline V gene are MNHEY and SMNVEV (reference sequence). CDR3 length: 15 amino acids.

This chain connects TRBV20-1 to TRBJ2-2; D is uncertain. The CDR3 runs to 13 residues. V was pared by 4 bases and J by 4 bases, with 10 bases between. Germline V CDR1 and CDR2: DFQATT, SNEGSKA (reference sequence). CDR3 region: CSANDDRTGELFF. DNA for the CDR3: TGCAGTGCTAACGACGATCGCACCGGGGAGCTGTTTTTT.

This rearrangement joins TRBV2 to TRBJ2-1; TRBD1 is a possible D gene (5 bases). CDR1 and CDR2 (germline): SNHLY, FYNNEI. The CDR3 covers 14 residues. Deletions cut 4 bases from V and 0 bases from J, with 7 bases between. This chain's CDR3 is CASSGQNSYNEQFF. Written as DNA, the CDR3 is TGTGCCAGCAGTGGACAGAACTCCTACAATGAGCAGTTCTTC.

The chain joins TRBV30 to TRBJ1-2; D gene uncertain. The V gene's germline CDR1 is GTSNPN and CDR2 SVGIG (reference sequence). Trimming removed 4 bases from V and 4 bases from J, with 7 bases in between. This CDR3 comprises 11 residues. The CDR3 region has the DNA TGTGCCTGGAAAAGAGTCTATGGCTACACCTTC. Its protein product is CAWKRVYGYTF.